Listed below are T cell receptor beta chains from one sample, sequenced in a study of CD8 T cells in Susac syndrome. TCRdb fed the immunoSEQ multiplex PCR reads into MiXCR, producing one record per CDR3 protein. The table records approximately 80,000 distinct CDR3 sequences, approximately 93% of them present only once. The material sequenced was CD8+ T cells from PBMCs. The source is a human donor with Susac syndrome. The CDR3 runs from the conserved cysteine through the conserved F or W. Fields, in order: CDR3 DNA, CDR3 protein, D gene, J gene, clone size, V gene. The D gene is left open where the match is weak. A row's size may be missing; if present it is once, few, many or a size class.

CDR3nt: TGTGCCAGCAGCTTATCGAGTAGCGGGGGAGAGACCCAGTACTTC; CDR3aa: CASSLSSSGGETQYF; d_gene: TRBD2; j_gene: TRBJ2-5; abundance: .; v_gene: TRBV7-8
CDR3nt: TGCAGCGTTGAAAGGTCCCGTGATAGGGAGCAGTACTTC; CDR3aa: CSVERSRDREQYF; d_gene: .; j_gene: TRBJ2-7; abundance: .; v_gene: TRBV29-1
CDR3nt: TGCAGTGCTAGAGCGAAGGGAACTAACACTGAAGCTTTCTTT; CDR3aa: CSARAKGTNTEAFF; d_gene: .; j_gene: TRBJ1-1; abundance: once; v_gene: TRBV20-1
CDR3nt: TGCGCCAGCAGCGCTTACTCCCGGGACAAGGGAGATACGCAGTATTTT; CDR3aa: CASSAYSRDKGDTQYF; d_gene: .; j_gene: TRBJ2-3; abundance: .; v_gene: TRBV5-1
CDR3nt: TGTGCCAGCAGTCGGGGACAGGACAATTCACCCCTCCACTTT; CDR3aa: CASSRGQDNSPLHF; d_gene: TRBD1; j_gene: TRBJ1-6; abundance: .; v_gene: TRBV12-3/TRBV12-4
CDR3nt: TGTGCCAGCAGTTACTCAGCGGGGGGACGGTACGAGCAGTACTTC; CDR3aa: CASSYSAGGRYEQYF; d_gene: TRBD2; j_gene: TRBJ2-7; abundance: .; v_gene: TRBV6-2/TRBV6-3
CDR3nt: TGTGCCAGCAGCAACCGGCCGGAAAAATATGAGCAGTTCTTC; CDR3aa: CASSNRPEKYEQFF; d_gene: .; j_gene: TRBJ2-1; abundance: .; v_gene: TRBV7-6
CDR3nt: TGTGCCAGCAGCGTAACCAGCGGGGGAGTCACAGATACGCAGTATTTT; CDR3aa: CASSVTSGGVTDTQYF; d_gene: TRBD2; j_gene: TRBJ2-3; abundance: .; v_gene: TRBV9
CDR3nt: TGTGCCATCAGTGAGACACCCGGGACTAGCGGTACCCACACAGATACGCAGTATTTT; CDR3aa: CAISETPGTSGTHTDTQYF; d_gene: TRBD2; j_gene: TRBJ2-3; abundance: .; v_gene: TRBV10-3
CDR3nt: TGTGCCAGCAGTGAAGCGGTCCAGGAGCAGTACTTC; CDR3aa: CASSEAVQEQYF; d_gene: .; j_gene: TRBJ2-7; abundance: .; v_gene: TRBV2
CDR3nt: TGTGCCAGCAAGCGCGTGGGGTGGGGGCATTTT; CDR3aa: CASKRVGWGHF; d_gene: .; j_gene: TRBJ1-5; abundance: .; v_gene: TRBV5-4
CDR3nt: TGTGCCAGCAGTCACAGGGAGGACACTGAAGCTTTCTTT; CDR3aa: CASSHREDTEAFF; d_gene: .; j_gene: TRBJ1-1; abundance: .; v_gene: TRBV11-2
CDR3nt: TGTGCCGCGGCTTCACCGGGACAGCTACTAGCGCAGTACTTC; CDR3aa: CAAASPGQLLAQYF; d_gene: .; j_gene: TRBJ2-7; abundance: .; v_gene: TRBV10-3
CDR3nt: TGTGCCAGCAGCACCGGGACAGGGGCTATGAGCGGGGAGCTGTTTTTT; CDR3aa: CASSTGTGAMSGELFF; d_gene: TRBD1; j_gene: TRBJ2-2; abundance: .; v_gene: TRBV5-6
CDR3nt: TGTGCCAGCACTCGTCTAGGAGATACGCAGTATTTT; CDR3aa: CASTRLGDTQYF; d_gene: .; j_gene: TRBJ2-3; abundance: .; v_gene: TRBV7-2
CDR3nt: TGCGCCAGCAGTCTTCCGGGACTAGTTTCCCACGAGCAGTACTTC; CDR3aa: CASSLPGLVSHEQYF; d_gene: TRBD2; j_gene: TRBJ2-7; abundance: once; v_gene: TRBV23-1
CDR3nt: TGTGCCAGCAGCGGTTACAGGGTCACTGAAGCTTTCTTT; CDR3aa: CASSGYRVTEAFF; d_gene: .; j_gene: TRBJ1-1; abundance: few; v_gene: TRBV13
CDR3nt: TGTGCACACGACGAAGCGGGGGAGACAGATACGCAGTATTTT; CDR3aa: CAHDEAGETDTQYF; d_gene: TRBD2; j_gene: TRBJ2-3; abundance: .; v_gene: TRBV2
CDR3nt: TGCAGTGCTAGACAGGGCAGTTCAGATACGCAGTATTTT; CDR3aa: CSARQGSSDTQYF; d_gene: .; j_gene: TRBJ2-3; abundance: .; v_gene: TRBV20-1
CDR3nt: TGTGCCAGCAGTCTTAGGGGGGACCTCCAGAGAGATACGCAGTATTTT; CDR3aa: CASSLRGDLQRDTQYF; d_gene: .; j_gene: TRBJ2-3; abundance: .; v_gene: TRBV9